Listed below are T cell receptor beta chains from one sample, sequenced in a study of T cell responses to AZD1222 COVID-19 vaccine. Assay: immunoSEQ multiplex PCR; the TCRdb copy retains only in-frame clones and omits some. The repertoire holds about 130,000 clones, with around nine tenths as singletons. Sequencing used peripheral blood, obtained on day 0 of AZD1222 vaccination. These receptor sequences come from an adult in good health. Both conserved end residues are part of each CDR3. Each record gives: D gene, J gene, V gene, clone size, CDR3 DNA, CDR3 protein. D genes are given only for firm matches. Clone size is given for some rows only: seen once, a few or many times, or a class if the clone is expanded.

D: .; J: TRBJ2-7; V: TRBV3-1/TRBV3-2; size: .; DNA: TGTGCCAGCAGCCAAGAGGGGCTACATACGGGCGAGCAGTACTTC; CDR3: CASSQEGLHTGEQYF
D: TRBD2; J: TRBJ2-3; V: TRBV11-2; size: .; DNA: TGTGCCAGCAGCCTGAAGGCTAGCGGGAGCACAGATACGCAGTATTTT; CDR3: CASSLKASGSTDTQYF
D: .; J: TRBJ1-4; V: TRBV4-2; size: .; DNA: TGTGCCAGCAGCCAAGATTCATCCGGGACTAATGAAAAACTGTTTTTT; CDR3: CASSQDSSGTNEKLFF
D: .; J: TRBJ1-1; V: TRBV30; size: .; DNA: TGTGCCTCGACGGGGGCCAGTCGATACACTGAAGCTTTCTTT; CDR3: CASTGASRYTEAFF
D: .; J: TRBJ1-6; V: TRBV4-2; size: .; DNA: TGTGCCAGCAGCCAAGATGGGCAGAGAAGCTCCTATAATTCACCCCTCCACTTT; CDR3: CASSQDGQRSSYNSPLHF
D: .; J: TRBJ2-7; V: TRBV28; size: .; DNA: TGTGCCAGCAAGTTGCCGGGACGGGGCCACGAGCAGTACTTC; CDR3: CASKLPGRGHEQYF
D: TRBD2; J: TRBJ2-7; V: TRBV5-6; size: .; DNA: TGTGCCAGCAGCTCGGCGGGAGGTATGAGCGAGCAGTACTTC; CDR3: CASSSAGGMSEQYF
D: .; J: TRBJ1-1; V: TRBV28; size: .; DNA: TGTGCCAGCAGTCCGACCGGGGGGGGCACTGAAGCTTTCTTT; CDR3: CASSPTGGGTEAFF
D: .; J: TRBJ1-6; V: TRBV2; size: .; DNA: TGTGCCAGCAGTACCCCAACAGGGAGATTGAATTCACCCCTCCACTTT; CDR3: CASSTPTGRLNSPLHF
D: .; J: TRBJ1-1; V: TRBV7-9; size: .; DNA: TGTGCCAGCAGCCCCGACAAGGGGGGGTGGACTGAAGCTTTCTTT; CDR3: CASSPDKGGWTEAFF
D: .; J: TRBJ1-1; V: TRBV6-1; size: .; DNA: TGTGCCAGCAGTGAACTTTATAATGACTTGAACACTGAAGCTTTCTTT; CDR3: CASSELYNDLNTEAFF
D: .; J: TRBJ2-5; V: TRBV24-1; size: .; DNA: TGTGCCACCAGTGCCTTAGGGGTCGAGACCCAGTACTTC; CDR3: CATSALGVETQYF
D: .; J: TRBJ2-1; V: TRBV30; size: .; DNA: TGTGCCTGGGTCTGGGCCACAAACAATGAGCAGTTCTTC; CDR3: CAWVWATNNEQFF
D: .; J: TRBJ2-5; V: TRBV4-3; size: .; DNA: TGCGCCAGCAGTCAGGGACTCCACGGGGAGACCCAGTACTTC; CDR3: CASSQGLHGETQYF
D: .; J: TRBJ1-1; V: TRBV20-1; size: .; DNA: TGCAGTGCGCTGGGCGATTATGAAGCTTTCTTT; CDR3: CSALGDYEAFF
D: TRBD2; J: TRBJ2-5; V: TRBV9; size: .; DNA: TGTGCCAGCAGCGGCGGACTAGCGATTAACCAAGAGACCCAGTACTTC; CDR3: CASSGGLAINQETQYF
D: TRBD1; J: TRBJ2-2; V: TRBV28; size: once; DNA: TGTGCCAGCAGTTTACCGCAGGGGGCGATCGGGGAGCTGTTTTTT; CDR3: CASSLPQGAIGELFF
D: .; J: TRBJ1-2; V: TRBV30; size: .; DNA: TGTGCCCGCGCCGGGGGTAGAGGGTATGGCTACACCTTC; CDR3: CARAGGRGYGYTF
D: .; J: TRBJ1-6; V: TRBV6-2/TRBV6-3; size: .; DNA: TGTGCCAGCAGTTACCGGGGGAGCTCCTATAATTCACCCCTCCACTTT; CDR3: CASSYRGSSYNSPLHF
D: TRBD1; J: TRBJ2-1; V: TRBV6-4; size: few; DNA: TGTGCCAGCGCAAGCACCGGGACAGATTACAATGAGCAGTTCTTC; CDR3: CASASTGTDYNEQFF
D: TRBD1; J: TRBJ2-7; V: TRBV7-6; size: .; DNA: TGTGCCAGCAGCTTAGGGTCAGTCGGGGCAGGGGGCTACGAGCAGTACTTC; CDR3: CASSLGSVGAGGYEQYF
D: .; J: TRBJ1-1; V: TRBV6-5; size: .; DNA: TGTGCCAGCAGACCCCAGCGATACTACAACACTGAAGCTTTCTTT; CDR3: CASRPQRYYNTEAFF
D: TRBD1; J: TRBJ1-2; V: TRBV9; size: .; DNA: TGTGCCAGCAGCGTAGATGGGACAGAAAGTGGCTACACCTTC; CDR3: CASSVDGTESGYTF
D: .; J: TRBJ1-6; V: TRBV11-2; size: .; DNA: TGTGCCAGCAGCTTAGAAGGGGGGCTGAGTTCACCCCTCCACTTT; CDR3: CASSLEGGLSSPLHF
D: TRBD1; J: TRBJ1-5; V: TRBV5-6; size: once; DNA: TGTGCCAGCAGCCCTTACAGGGGAGATCAGCCCCAGCATTTT; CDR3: CASSPYRGDQPQHF
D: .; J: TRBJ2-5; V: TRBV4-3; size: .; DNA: TGCGCCAGCAGCCAAGATAGGACCTTCGAGGGAGAGACCCAGTACTTC; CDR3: CASSQDRTFEGETQYF
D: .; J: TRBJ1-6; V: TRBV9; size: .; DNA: TGTGCCAGCAGCGTAGGGACTTTTATGGATTCACCCCTCCACTTT; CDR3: CASSVGTFMDSPLHF
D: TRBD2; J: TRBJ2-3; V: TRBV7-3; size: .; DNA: TGTGCCAGCAGCTTAGTCTTAGCGGGGACCACAGATACGCAGTATTTT; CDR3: CASSLVLAGTTDTQYF
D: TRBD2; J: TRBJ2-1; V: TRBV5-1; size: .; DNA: TGCGCCAGCAGGAACGAACTAGCGGGGGGTTCCTACAATGAGCAGTTCTTC; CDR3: CASRNELAGGSYNEQFF
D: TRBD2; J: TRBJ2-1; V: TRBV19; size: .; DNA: TGTGCCAGTACCAGGACTAGGGACAATGAGCAGTTCTTC; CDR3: CASTRTRDNEQFF
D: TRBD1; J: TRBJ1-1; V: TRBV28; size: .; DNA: TGTGCCACCACGCAGCCAGACAGGGGTCAAAAAGCTTTCTTT; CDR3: CATTQPDRGQKAFF
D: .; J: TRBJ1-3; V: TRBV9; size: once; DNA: TGTGCCAGCAGCGTAGAGGCAGGAATCTTCTCTGGAAACACCATATATTTT; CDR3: CASSVEAGIFSGNTIYF
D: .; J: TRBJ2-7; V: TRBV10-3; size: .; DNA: TGTGCCACGCGGGCAGGTTCACTCGAGCAGTACTTC; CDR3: CATRAGSLEQYF
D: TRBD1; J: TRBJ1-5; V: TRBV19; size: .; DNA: TGTGCCAGTAGTACCTTACAGGGGGTAATTCAGCCCCAGCATTTT; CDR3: CASSTLQGVIQPQHF
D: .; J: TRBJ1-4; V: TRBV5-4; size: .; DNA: TGTGCCAGCAGCTTGGGGGGCGTGGGGGAAAAACTGTTTTTT; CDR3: CASSLGGVGEKLFF
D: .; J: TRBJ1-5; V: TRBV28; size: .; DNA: TGTGCCAGCAGCTCAGGTAACCAGCCCCAGCATTTT; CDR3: CASSSGNQPQHF
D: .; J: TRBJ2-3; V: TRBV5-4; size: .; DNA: TGTGCCAGCAGCCCGGTGGGCGGAAAACTCACAGATACGCAGTATTTT; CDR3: CASSPVGGKLTDTQYF
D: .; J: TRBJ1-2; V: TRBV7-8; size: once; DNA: TGTGCCAGCAGCTTAGCTTGGGAGGGCTATGGCTACACCTTC; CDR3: CASSLAWEGYGYTF
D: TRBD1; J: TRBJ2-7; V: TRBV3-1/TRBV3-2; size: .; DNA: TGTGCCAGCAGCGGGGACAGGGTGGGTGAGCAGTACTTC; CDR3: CASSGDRVGEQYF
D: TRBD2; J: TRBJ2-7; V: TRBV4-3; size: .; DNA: TGCGCCAGCAGCCAAGGGGTCCTAGCGGAGGGAAGGGTATACGAGCAGTACTTC; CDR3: CASSQGVLAEGRVYEQYF
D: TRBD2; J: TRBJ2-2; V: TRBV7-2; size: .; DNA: TGTGCCAGCAGCTTAGAGCAGGCTAGCGGGAGAGCTACCGGGGAGCTGTTTTTT; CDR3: CASSLEQASGRATGELFF
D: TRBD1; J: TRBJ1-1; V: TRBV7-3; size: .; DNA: TGTGCCAGCAGCCAGGACAGGGAGAACACTGAAGCTTTCTTT; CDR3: CASSQDRENTEAFF
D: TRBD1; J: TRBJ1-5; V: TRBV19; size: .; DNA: TGTGCCAGTAGTCGACAGGGACTAACTGAGCCCCAGCATTTT; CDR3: CASSRQGLTEPQHF
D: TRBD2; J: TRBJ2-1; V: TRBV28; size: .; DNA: TGTGCCAGCAGTTTTCTTAGCGGGAGGGCCTCTCGAGAGCAGTTCTTC; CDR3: CASSFLSGRASREQFF
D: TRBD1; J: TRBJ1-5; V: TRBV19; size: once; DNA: TGTGCCAGTAGTATCGGACAGGCACCCCAGCATTTT; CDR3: CASSIGQAPQHF
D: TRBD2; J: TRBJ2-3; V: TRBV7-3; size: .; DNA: TGTGCCAGCAGCTTTGGGACTAGCCACACAGATACGCAGTATTTT; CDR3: CASSFGTSHTDTQYF
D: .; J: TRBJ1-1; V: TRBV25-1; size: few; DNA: TGTGCCAGCTCGCGCGGGGGCCTCCAGACTGAAGCTTTCTTT; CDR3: CASSRGGLQTEAFF
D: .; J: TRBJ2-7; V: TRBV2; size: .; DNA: TGTGCCAGCAGTGATTGGGAATACGAGCAGTACTTC; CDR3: CASSDWEYEQYF
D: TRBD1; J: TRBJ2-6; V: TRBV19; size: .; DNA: TGTGCCAGCACAACCCCCGGGACAGCCTCTGGGGCCAACGTCCTGACTTTC; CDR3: CASTTPGTASGANVLTF
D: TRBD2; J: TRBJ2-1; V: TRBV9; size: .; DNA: TGTGCCAGCAGCGTAGACCTCCGTGGGGGGGTCTTGGGCAATGAGCAGTTCTTC; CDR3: CASSVDLRGGVLGNEQFF
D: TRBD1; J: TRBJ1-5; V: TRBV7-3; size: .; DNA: TGTGCCAGCAGCGGCCCGGACAGGTCGGCTAATCAGCCCCAGCATTTT; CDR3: CASSGPDRSANQPQHF
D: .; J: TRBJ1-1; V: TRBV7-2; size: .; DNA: TGTGCCAGCAGCTTACAACAGAACACTGAAGCTTTCTTT; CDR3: CASSLQQNTEAFF